The clone carrying this TCR beta chain has only one observation. Its antigen is as yet unknown. At one end, the junction sequence differs from germline, possibly due to a read error. RNA transcripts were the template, and TCR beta CDR3 regions were amplified from them. Second-round multiplex PCR came after a first-round RT-PCR that employed HTBI primers. Using its own MiXCR run on the multiplex PCR reads, TCRdb lists one record per CDR3 protein. The sample includes roughly 300,000 distinct CDR3 sequences, 15% to 20% of them seen just once. The data were obtained in a study of Graves' ophthalmopathy and Graves' hyperthyroidism. Overall study results and limits: Blood also harbored most expanded thyroid clonotypes above 0.001 frequency.

The authors diagnosed from clinical symptoms, serum thyroxine, TRAb, thyroid ultrasound and orbital computed tomography. The CDR3 loop spans 13 amino acids. The sample was peripheral blood. This sequence originates from an adult man with Graves' ophthalmopathy. The chain links TRBV12-3 or TRBV12-4 to TRBJ1-5, with a weak D call TRBD1 (5 bases). The CDR3 loop is CASSVTENQPQPF. The CDR3 coding sequence is TGTGCCAGCAGTGTGACAGAAAATCAGCCCCAGCCTTTT.